This T cell receptor (beta chain) is from a study of T cell responses to AZD1222 COVID-19 vaccine. The study's findings and limits: Reportedly, close to half of spike-specific TCRs are directed against unmutated variant regions.

Produced via immunoSEQ multiplex PCR; TCRdb's table is partial and in-frame only. The sample lists nearly 95,000 clones, around 91% occurring once. Details on this clone: Antigen unknown.

The material sequenced was peripheral blood, taken on day 0 of AZD1222 vaccination. The TCR sequence derives from an adult in good health.

The CDR3 reads CASSFSSTSTDTQYF. The CDR3 DNA reads as TGTGCCAGCAGCTTCTCCTCTACTAGCACAGATACGCAGTATTTT. The chain joins TRBV5-6 to TRBJ2-3, with D unresolved. The V end lost 2 bases, the J end lost 0 bases, and 10 bases lay between the germline ends. In germline, CDR1 is SGHDT, CDR2 YYEEEE. The CDR3 spans 15 residues.